This TCR beta chain was profiled in a study of cytomegalovirus exposure and HLA in healthy donors (dated by TCRdb to about 2017). Some background on the complete study: According to an earlier analysis of around 600 of the donors, about 179 million T cells yielded 90 million to 140 million unique TCR beta sequences and approximately 300 Gb of sequence data. A separate validation cohort of 100 to 150 different subjects was used in addition to the 666-subject first cohort. Four or five DR-DQ haplotypes were handled as single units for association and clustering because linkage in the cohort was strong. Genome-wide SNP genotypes for about 65% of the 666 donors were used in a later genetic analysis, which treated that subset as a discovery cohort. All discovery cohort repertoires had been generated using a single sequencing platform. Alongside the repertoire data, information on donor age, sex, ethnicity and CMV serostatus was compiled. HLA typing included class I and class II loci at four-digit resolution. To predict cytomegalovirus infection status, the study brought together high-throughput TCR immunosequencing, statistical association of individual TCRs with disease status, and machine learning. The study aimed to test whether cataloging public T cell receptors could reveal signatures of past pathogen exposure. An early release that covered some 630 HLA-typed donors contained approximately 300 gigabases of sequencing data and tens of millions of unique TCR sequences. A later analysis re-examined previously published TCR beta repertoires from 600 to 700 donors and added high-resolution HLA genotyping to investigate patterns of TCR occurrence. An earlier analysis of fewer than 700 of the donors applied high-throughput TCR beta sequencing to assess whether each TCR beta V gene segment acted as functional or pseudogenic. Of the roughly 400 genotyped donors, approximately 82% fell in the genetic ancestry cluster associated with self-reported Caucasian donors. Among over 350 genotyped donors of the cohort, an average of 235,054 unique TCR beta nucleotide sequences were sequenced per donor, around 20% of them non-productive. In the later analysis, no new phenotypic data were used to find candidate immune exposures; instead, reliance was placed on TCR beta sequences and their occurrence across donors. The T cell repertoires of several hundred subjects were profiled by immunosequencing and related to cytomegalovirus serostatus. Typing coverage differed by locus: A, B, C, DRB1 and DQB1 were typed in about 620-640 donors, DQA1 in about 500, DPA1 in 600 to 610, and DPB1 in 400 to 480.

In total, 630 or so healthy bone marrow donors made up the cohort. At the time of sampling, all cohort members were nominally healthy, though unrecorded immune exposures were likely present. The donor was CMV seronegative and belonged to the group of over 300 seronegative cohort members. Every donor gave a peripheral blood sample, and the peripheral blood mononuclear cells from that sample were used for TCR beta sequencing. Genomic DNA was extracted from the blood cell samples with the Qiagen DNeasy Blood Extraction Kit. Study-level results and caveats: Across donors, most TCR sequences were observed very rarely, whereas some public TCRs were present in many individuals. Because counts were too low, some 17 rarely observed V segments, including chromosome 9 orphons, were excluded from the earlier analysis of 500 to 700 of the donors. In a later analysis, some 17,000 TCR beta sequences were associated with specific HLA alleles at a false discovery rate of 0.05. In both the original and validation cohorts, the classifier was reported to diagnose cytomegalovirus status with high specificity and sensitivity. Immune exposure information for the cohort was limited to CMV serostatus. In the study, 150 to 200 TCR beta chains were listed as associated with cytomegalovirus. Because HLA typing was missing for some donors at each locus, association tests included only the typed subset. Linkage disequilibrium might explain the correlated functional status among segregating V segments, but an unknown experimental factor could not be ruled out. In a later analysis, HLA-associated TCR beta chains showed more clonal expansion and lower generation probabilities than non-associated chains that were equally common. According to a later analysis, TCR association rates differed among HLA loci, with DRB1 alleles showing the most associated TCRs and HLA-C alleles showing the fewest. According to the authors, the approach could potentially be generalized to other disease states and immunological phenotypes. In an earlier analysis of under 600 of the donors, most TCR beta V segments were observed in productive rearrangements about 87% or about 30% of the time, broadly matching IMGT annotations. Assigning TCR associations to individual alleles was difficult when HLA alleles, especially DR and DQ, strongly co-occurred. Most CMV-associated TCR beta chains appeared to be HLA-restricted in a later analysis, and the HLA associations seemed to be driven largely by CMV exposure. In vitro tests confirmed that a few of the cytomegalovirus-associated TCR beta chains recognize cytomegalovirus antigens. The presence/absence analyses assumed that sequencing depth was roughly uniform across donors, and that assumption may not be true. A cluster of highly shared sequence variants was judged likely to represent a technical artifact of the sequencing pipeline. An association between a missense DCLRE1C variant and V-gene and J-gene trimming of TCR beta chains was found in a later genetic analysis and replicated in an independent cohort. In this cohort, only TCR beta chains were sequenced, and detectable features were limited by the absence of alpha or paired-chain data. A further reported finding was that TCR beta sequences accurately predicted the HLA-A and HLA-B alleles for most subjects in the first cohort. Several of the top co-occurrence clusters appeared to be linked to parvovirus B19, influenza, CMV and Epstein-Barr virus, according to a later analysis. In a later genetic analysis, fewer N-insertions in productive TCRs were reported among donors in an Asian-associated ancestry cluster than the roughly 640-donor mean. Some IMGT-functional V segments, including TRBV6-2 and TRBV6-3, could not be told apart with the 87-base-pair reads, so those segments were excluded.

To prepare the library, the immunoSEQ multiplex PCR assay was applied. For the multiplex PCR, a mixture combining 60 forward primers for TCR Vbeta segments and 13 reverse primers for TCR Jbeta segments was used. Amplification of the CDR3 region of rearranged TCR beta genes was performed with a multiplex PCR assay on genomic DNA. On the Illumina HiSeq System, the amplified TCR beta libraries were sequenced as 87-base-pair reads. As for the authors' bioinformatics: A later analysis tallied tens of millions of unique TCR beta chains across the 600 to 700 repertoires, and approximately 11 million of those chains were shared by two or more donors. Raw reads were error-corrected and collapsed into unique sequences by a nearest-neighbor algorithm in which closely related sequences were merged to remove PCR and sequencing errors. V, D and J gene segments were assigned by aligning CDR3 sequences to IMGT reference sequences. Each retained sequence needed at least a six-nucleotide match to both a V gene segment and a J gene segment. A rearrangement counted as productive if the CDR3 had no stop codons and remained in frame with V and J, and every other rearrangement counted as non-productive. Following IMGT convention, CDR3 was defined as the stretch from the second conserved V-encoded cysteine to the conserved J-encoded phenylalanine. The earlier analysis of about 570 of the donors excluded any sequence lacking an unambiguous match to a single V gene segment. In an earlier analysis of roughly 500 of the donors, V segments were called functional above 56.7% productive rearrangements and were called segregating when the between-donor standard deviation exceeded 5%. A statistical classification framework was developed to diagnose cytomegalovirus status using the catalog of TCR beta chain sequences. In a later analysis, TCR nucleotide sequences were compared against IMGT/GENE-DB human TR gene sequences so that V and J genes could be assigned. In a later analysis, CDR3 sequences and most-parsimonious VDJ recombination scenarios were assigned using the TCRdist pipeline. A later analysis defined each TCR beta chain by its CDR3 amino acid sequence plus V-gene family, and excluded reads lacking a unique V-gene family. In a later analysis, fewer than 650 highly shared, low-generation-probability nucleotide sequences were removed to address suspected cross-contamination and a sequencing artifact. A later analysis calculated a clonal expansion index for each public chain from normalized within-repertoire ranks of inferred template counts. In a later analysis, generation probabilities were computed using a VDJ recombination model fitted to out-of-frame rearrangements, and the results were checked against IGoR. Hypergeometric tests were used in a later analysis to score TCR-TCR, TCR-HLA and TCR-CMV co-occurrence, with a repertoire-size bias correction applied to the TCR pairs. A later analysis estimated false discovery rates by permuting HLA or CMV assignments 20 times. In a later analysis, co-occurring TCRs were grouped using DBSCAN, and TCRdist sequence similarity was added for clustering within HLA-allele-positive subsets. Repertoires with fewer than 30,000 or more than 120,000 public chains, plus five repertoires with anomalous nucleotide sharing, were excluded from co-occurrence clustering. TCRdb mirrors the immuneACCESS table, restricted to in-frame sequences. Some clones are absent from its copies; in checked studies, under half trace to an unresolved V gene, and the reason for the others is unknown. That table supplies the V and J calls and clone size; D and trimming were determined from the DNA. The sample table records approximately 140,000 clones; 82% of these occur just once. In total, the top ten clones hold more than 2.5% of the sample.

V sheds 6 bases and J sheds 3 bases, leaving 18 bases between their ends. Including cysteine and phenylalanine, the CDR3 has 16 amino acids. Just the 48-base CDR3 DNA is kept, in frame starting at base 1. Per the germline V gene, ENHRY is the CDR1 and SYGVKD is the CDR2. This clone was recorded a few times. Its antigen remains unidentified. No per-base quality is available; no much larger clone lies one base away. The sequence derives from a male donor in good health and CMV-seronegative. Sequencing was carried out using PBMCs. The chain employs TRBV10-3 and TRBJ1-5; D gene: possibly TRBD1, on 6 matching bases. Here is the DNA: TGTGCCATCAGCGACCCCGGAGACAGGTACAATCAGCCCCAGCATTTT. Its protein is CAISDPGDRYNQPQHF.